This note documents a single T cell receptor beta chain sequence. Its antigen is not identified. The germline V gene encodes CDR1 SGHNT and CDR2 YYREEE (reference sequence). Trimming pared 2 bases from V and 6 bases from J, leaving 15 bases between. This CDR3 has 15 residues. The entry originates in a study of T cell responses to AZD1222 COVID-19 vaccine. Study-level information: Some second doses came at about 4 weeks and others at about 12 weeks; these were pooled.

Data came from immunoSEQ multiplex PCR; TCRdb stores just in-frame clones and leaves some out. Among approximately 100,000 clones listed, roughly 87% were seen once. Study observations and caveats: Reportedly, nearly half the spike-specific TCRs target unmutated variant regions. None of the repertoires were sampled until the peak T cell response had passed. Among the donors, most were white British and more were female, and clonal diversity was possibly underestimated.

This receptor was identified in an adult in good health. This material consisted of peripheral blood, taken on day 0 of AZD1222 vaccination. This chain uses TRBV5-4 with TRBJ2-1; D is ambiguous. The chain's CDR3 is CASSFDGNPFNEQFF. The CDR3 DNA follows: TGTGCCAGCAGCTTCGACGGCAACCCCTTCAATGAGCAGTTCTTC.